These 16 T cell receptor beta chains share one sample of origin, sequenced in a study of CD8 T cells in ankylosing spondylitis. Study-wide findings and caveats: A motif in TCR beta, a set of roughly eight highly homologous variants, appeared characteristic of ankylosing spondylitis blood.

No antigen is known for these receptors. Each CDR3 protein is one row after TCRdb ran MiXCR on the 5' RACE reads. The top ten hold under 7.5% of the sample, which has a few hundred thousand distinct CDR3 sequences, about an eighth seen once. Sample: blood, either unsorted or a sorted T cell fraction (not recorded which). These receptors were taken from a male donor with ankylosing spondylitis.

This clonotype was recorded at least ten times. The chain couples TRBV6-1 to TRBJ2-1, with 8 bases that match TRBD2. The germline gives CDR1 MNHNS, CDR2 SASEGT. V shed 7 bases, J shed 4 bases, and the junction held 6 bases outside the gene matches. This CDR3 spans 14 amino acids. CDR3 sequence (DNA): TGTGCCAGCACCCGACTAGCGCTTTACAATGAGCAGTTCTTC. Its translation is CASTRLALYNEQFF.

This clonotype appeared a few times. The chain employs TRBV5-6 and TRBJ2-1; D call uncertain. V was pared by 0 bases and J by 9 bases, with 10 bases between. The CDR3 sequence is 13 residues long. Germline V gives CDR1 SGHDT, CDR2 YYEEEE. The DNA for the CDR3 is TGTGCCAGCAGCTTGGGCTCGCCCAGTGAGCAGTTCTTC. This translates into CASSLGSPSEQFF.

The chain recombines TRBV20-1 with TRBJ2-1; the D gene is possibly TRBD2 (6 bases). The germline V gene has CDR1 DFQATT and CDR2 SNEGSKA (reference sequence). This CDR3 has 15 amino acids. Trimming cost V 0 bases and J 5 bases, with 14 bases left between them. The CDR3 here is CSARDRQGGDNEQFF. CDR3 nucleotide sequence: TGCAGTGCTAGAGATCGCCAGGGAGGAGACAATGAGCAGTTCTTC.

The CDR3 sequence: CASSQEGVSPLHF. CDR3 nucleotides: TGTGCCAGCAGCCAAGAGGGGGTTTCACCCCTCCACTTT. The rearrangement uses TRBV3-1 and TRBJ1-6; perhaps TRBD1 as D (5 bases). The V end lost 0 bases, the J end lost 9 bases, and 6 bases lay between the germline ends. The CDR3 loop spans 13 amino acids. Germline V CDR1 and CDR2: LGHDT, YNNKEL (reference sequence).

The V gene is TRBV15, the J gene TRBJ1-3; perhaps TRBD1 as D (5 bases). CDR3 size: 16 residues. Germline CDR1 LNHNV, CDR2 YYDKDF (reference sequence). Trimming pared 0 bases from V and 4 bases from J, leaving 13 bases between. CDR3 DNA: TGTGCCACCAGCAGAGAAGTGGGGGTCTCGGGAAACACCATATATTTT. Translated, it gives CATSREVGVSGNTIYF.

This chain uses TRBV30 with TRBJ2-1; TRBD1 aligns across 12 bases. J was trimmed by 10 bases and V by 1 base; bases with no gene match: 5. CDR3 length: 14 amino acids. Looked up from germline, CDR1 is GTSNPN and CDR2 is SVGIG (reference sequence). CDR3 amino acids: CAWSGGTGGWEQFF. As DNA, the CDR3 is TGTGCCTGGAGTGGCGGGACAGGGGGCTGGGAGCAGTTCTTC. The whole variable domain, remainder taken from reference TRBV30 and TRBJ2-1, is SQTIHQWPATLVQPVGSPLSLECTVEGTSNPNLYWYRQAAGRGLQLLFYSVGIGQISSEVPQNLSASRPQDRQFILSSKKLLLSDSGFYLCAWSGGTGGWEQFFGPGTRLTVL.

The chain couples TRBV9 to TRBJ1-1, with D perhaps matching TRBD1 (6 bases). The V end lost 4 bases, the J end lost 5 bases, and 18 bases lay between the germline ends. CDR3 length: 15 amino acids. CDR1 and CDR2 from the germline V gene are SGDLS and YYNGEE. The CDR3: CASSPRDNTGTEAFF. The CDR3 DNA reads TGTGCCAGCAGCCCTCGGGACAACACGGGGACTGAAGCTTTCTTT.

The genes are TRBV18 and TRBJ2-6, with TRBD1 identical over 8 bases. Germline V gives CDR1 KGHSH, CDR2 LQKENI. The CDR3 is 18 amino acids. Trimming removed 3 bases from V and 4 bases from J; junction bases left unmatched: 11. The CDR3 protein is CASSPRTWTGRGANVLTF. CDR3 sequence (DNA): TGTGCCAGCTCACCCAGAACTTGGACAGGGCGAGGGGCCAACGTCCTGACTTTC.

This clonotype was seen repeatedly, ten times or more. The CDR3 nucleotides are TGCGCCAGCAGCTTGGCTGGAGGATTTACCTACAATGAGCAGTTCTTC. This translates into CASSLAGGFTYNEQFF. The rearrangement links TRBV5-1 to TRBJ2-1; D may be TRBD2 (5 bases). The germline V gene has CDR1 SGHRS and CDR2 YFSETQ. This CDR3 region has 16 residues. The ends were cut back, 0 bases at V and 2 bases at J, with 12 bases in the middle.

The rearrangement joins TRBV7-9 to TRBJ1-1; D is ambiguous. V was pared by 5 bases and J by 8 bases, with 9 bases between. The length of the CDR3 is 11 residues. Germline V gene sequence: CDR1 SEHNR, CDR2 FQNEAQ (reference sequence). The CDR3 DNA reads as TGTGCCAGCAGCGTAATCTTCGAAGCTTTCTTT. Translated: CASSVIFEAFF.

This clonotype is labeled medium-sized. CDR3 in amino acids: CSAGPFGGGYTF. The CDR3 DNA is TGCAGTGCCGGGCCGTTTGGGGGGGGCTACACCTTC. V gene TRBV20-1 combines with J gene TRBJ1-2; the D gene is possibly TRBD1 (5 bases). V lost 6 bases and J 8 bases, leaving 16 bases between the germline ends. Per germline, CDR1 DFQATT and CDR2 SNEGSKA (reference sequence). The CDR3 runs 12 residues.

A few counts support this clonotype. The chain recombines TRBV7-9 with TRBJ2-1; TRBD1 might be the D (6 bases). The CDR3 is made up of 17 amino acids. V lost 5 bases to trimming and J lost 5 bases, with 22 bases between them. Germline V gene sequence: CDR1 SEHNR, CDR2 FQNEAQ (reference sequence). The CDR3 bases are TGTGCCAGCAGCCAAAAGTTCCAGGGGATAGCAGACAATGAGCAGTTCTTC. The encoded protein is CASSQKFQGIADNEQFF.

This clonotype was detected many times. The rearrangement uses TRBV4-1 and TRBJ2-1, with 8 bases matching TRBD2. Germline CDR1 reads MGHRA; CDR2 reads YSYEKL. This CDR3 region has 15 residues. V lost 6 bases and J lost 5; bases outside the gene matches: 9. The CDR3 DNA reads TGCGCCAGCAGATACACGCTAGCGGGTAACAATGAGCAGTTCTTC. Translated, it gives CASRYTLAGNNEQFF.

This clonotype occurred many times. The chain employs TRBV6-2 or TRBV6-3 and TRBJ2-1; D is uncertain. Germline V gene lookup returns CDR1 MNHEY and CDR2 SVGEGT. The V and J ends lost 7 bases and 4 bases respectively, with 8 bases between them. CDR3 size: 12 residues. The CDR3 DNA follows: TGTGCCAGCAACGACCAGTACAATGAGCAGTTCTTC. Translated, it gives CASNDQYNEQFF.

The chain recombines TRBV7-8 with TRBJ1-2; D is unclear. With 2 bases removed from V and 14 bases from J, the gap between germline ends came to 21 bases. The V gene's germline CDR1 is SGHVS and CDR2 FQNEAQ. The CDR3 is 14 amino acids. CDR3 residues: CASSLLSWAEPGTF. The CDR3 nucleotides are TGTGCCAGCAGCTTATTGTCGTGGGCAGAGCCGGGGACCTTC.

The CDR3 bases are TGTGCCAGCAGCGTAGATCCAGGGGGAGCTTTCTTT. It specifies CASSVDPGGAFF. The chain combines TRBV9 with TRBJ1-1; 7 bases agree with TRBD1. The CDR3 loop spans 12 amino acids. Germline V CDR1 and CDR2: SGDLS, YYNGEE. The J segment lost 10 bases and the V segment lost 0 bases, leaving 3 bases of the junction unmatched.